The 8 T cell receptor beta chains below come from one sample, sequenced in a study of blood T cell repertoires in COVID-19. Measured with immunoSEQ multiplex PCR; TCRdb has only the in-frame clones, and not every one. The sample lists about 400,000 clones; over 75% were seen once. The material sequenced was PBMCs or T cells enriched from blood (not recorded which). Receptors were obtained from a woman aged 35 to 49 with acute COVID-19.

The rearrangement links TRBV24-1 to TRBJ1-5; no firm D call. Trimming pared 6 bases from V and 6 bases from J, leaving 14 bases between. CDR3 length equals 14 residues. Germline CDR1 KGHDR, CDR2 SFDVKD. CDR3 DNA: TGTGCCACCAGTCACTCCGGAAGCGGTCAGCCCCAGCATTTT. It specifies CATSHSGSGQPQHF.

The gene calls are TRBV7-9 and TRBJ2-2; TRBD2 matches 11 bases. V lost 8 bases and J lost 6; bases outside the gene matches: 2. The CDR3 contains 13 residues. The germline V gene encodes CDR1 SEHNR and CDR2 FQNEAQ (reference sequence). CDR3 amino acids: CASETSGAGELFF. The CDR3 region has the DNA TGTGCCAGCGAGACTAGCGGGGCCGGGGAGCTGTTTTTT.

The J gene is TRBJ2-3, the V gene TRBV5-6, with 7 bases identical to TRBD2. Trimming took 4 bases from V and 4 from J; bases not matched to a gene: 9. This CDR3 contains 15 residues. The germline V gene has CDR1 SGHDT and CDR2 YYEEEE. DNA of the CDR3: TGTGCCAGCAGCCGCCCCCGGGGGGTGTCAGATACGCAGTATTTT. This translates into CASSRPRGVSDTQYF.

The chain employs TRBV11-2 and TRBJ2-1; 10 bases agree with TRBD2. V lost 2 bases and J lost 4; bases outside the gene matches: 8. The CDR3 extends over 17 amino acids. CDR1 SGHAT and CDR2 FQNNGV come from the germline V gene. The CDR3 is CASSLSQAGGRYNEQFF. CDR3 bases: TGTGCCAGCAGCTTATCGCAAGCGGGGGGGCGGTACAATGAGCAGTTCTTC.

This chain links TRBV28 with TRBJ2-3; 11 bases are a match to TRBD1. Germline CDR1 is MDHEN and CDR2 is SYDVKM. Trimming at V came to 6 bases and at J to 5 bases, leaving 4 bases not matched to a gene. The CDR3 loop spans 14 amino acids. CDR3 in amino acids: CASRAGTGGDTQYF. CDR3 DNA: TGTGCCAGCAGGGCCGGGACAGGGGGAGATACGCAGTATTTT.

The V gene is TRBV30, the J gene TRBJ1-2, with TRBD1 matching over 10 bases. CDR1 GTSNPN and CDR2 SVGIG come from the germline V gene (reference sequence). The length of the CDR3 is 13 residues. Trimming removed 0 bases from V and 8 bases from J; junction bases left unmatched: 3. This chain's CDR3 is CAWSVDRGHGYTF. CDR3 nucleotides: TGTGCCTGGAGTGTAGACAGGGGGCACGGCTACACCTTC.

V gene TRBV3-1 (or the pseudogene TRBV3-2) combines with J gene TRBJ2-4; D not certain. CDR1 is LGHDT and CDR2 is YNNKEL in the germline V gene (reference sequence). V was cut by 0 bases and J by 0 bases, with 9 bases left in between. The CDR3 runs to 16 residues. CDR3 nucleotides: TGTGCCAGCAGCCAAGAACGAACTCTAGCCAAAAACATTCAGTACTTC. Translation gives CASSQERTLAKNIQYF.

The chain employs TRBV24-1 and TRBJ2-2; 10 bases fit TRBD1. V gave up 5 bases and J gave up 6 bases; unmatched junction bases: 5. The CDR3 runs 15 residues. The V gene's germline CDR1 is KGHDR and CDR2 SFDVKD. CDR3 sequence reads: CATSAPDRGAGELFF. The DNA of the CDR3 is TGTGCCACCAGTGCCCCGGACAGGGGGGCCGGGGAGCTGTTTTTT.